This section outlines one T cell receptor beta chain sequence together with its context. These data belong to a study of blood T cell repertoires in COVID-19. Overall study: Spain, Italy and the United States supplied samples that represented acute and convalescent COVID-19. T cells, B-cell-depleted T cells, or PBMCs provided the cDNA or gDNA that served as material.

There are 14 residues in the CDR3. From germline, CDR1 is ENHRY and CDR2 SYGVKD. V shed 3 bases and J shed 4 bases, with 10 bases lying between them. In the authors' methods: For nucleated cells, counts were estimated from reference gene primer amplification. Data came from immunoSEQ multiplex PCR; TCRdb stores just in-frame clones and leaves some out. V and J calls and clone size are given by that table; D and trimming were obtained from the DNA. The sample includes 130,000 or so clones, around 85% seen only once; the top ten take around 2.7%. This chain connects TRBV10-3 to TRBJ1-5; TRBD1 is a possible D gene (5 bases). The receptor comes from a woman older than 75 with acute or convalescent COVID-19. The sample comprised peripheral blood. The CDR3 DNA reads TGTGCCATCAGTGAATCAGGGCTAAATCAGCCCCAGCATTTT. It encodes CAISESGLNQPQHF.